What follows describes a single TCR beta chain. The antigen it binds to is not known. Nothing much larger sits one base from this clone, and base qualities are not available. The data were obtained in a study of control samples from healthy donors and cancer patients (TCRdb year 2020). The library relied on the immunoSEQ multiplex PCR assay. What TCRdb holds here is the immuneACCESS table cut down to in-frame rearrangements. Part of the clones is not present; checked against another copy, under half of the missing clones reflect an unresolved V gene, and the others are unexplained. This sample comprises 90,000 or so clones, less than 85% of them detected only once. Roughly 39% of the sample belongs to the ten largest clones. Trimming takes 4 bases off V and 4 bases off J; junction bases not matched to a gene: 6. CDR1 and CDR2 are drawn from the germline V gene (reference sequence): LNHDA, SQIVND. The CDR3 runs 14 amino acids, cysteine and phenylalanine included. The read is trimmed to its CDR3 DNA, 42 bases read in frame from base 1.

The TCR was taken from a man aged 65-85 years with lung cancer. What was sequenced was PBMCs. The V and J genes are TRBV19 and TRBJ1-2, and 7 junction bases match TRBD1. The DNA sequence reads TGTGCCAGTAGTACCCGACAGGGACCCTATGGCTACACCTTC. Translation gives CASSTRQGPYGYTF.